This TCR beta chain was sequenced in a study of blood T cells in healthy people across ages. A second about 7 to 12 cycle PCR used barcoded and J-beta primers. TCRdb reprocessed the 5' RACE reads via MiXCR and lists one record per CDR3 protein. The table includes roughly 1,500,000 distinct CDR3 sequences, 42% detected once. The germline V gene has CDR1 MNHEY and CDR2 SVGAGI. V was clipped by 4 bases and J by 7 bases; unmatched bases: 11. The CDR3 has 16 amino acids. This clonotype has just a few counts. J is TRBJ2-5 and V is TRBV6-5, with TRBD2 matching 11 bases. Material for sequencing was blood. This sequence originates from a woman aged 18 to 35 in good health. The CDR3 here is CASSSATSGAGMTQYF. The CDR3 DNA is TGTGCCAGCAGTTCCGCGACTAGCGGGGCGGGCATGACCCAGTACTTC.